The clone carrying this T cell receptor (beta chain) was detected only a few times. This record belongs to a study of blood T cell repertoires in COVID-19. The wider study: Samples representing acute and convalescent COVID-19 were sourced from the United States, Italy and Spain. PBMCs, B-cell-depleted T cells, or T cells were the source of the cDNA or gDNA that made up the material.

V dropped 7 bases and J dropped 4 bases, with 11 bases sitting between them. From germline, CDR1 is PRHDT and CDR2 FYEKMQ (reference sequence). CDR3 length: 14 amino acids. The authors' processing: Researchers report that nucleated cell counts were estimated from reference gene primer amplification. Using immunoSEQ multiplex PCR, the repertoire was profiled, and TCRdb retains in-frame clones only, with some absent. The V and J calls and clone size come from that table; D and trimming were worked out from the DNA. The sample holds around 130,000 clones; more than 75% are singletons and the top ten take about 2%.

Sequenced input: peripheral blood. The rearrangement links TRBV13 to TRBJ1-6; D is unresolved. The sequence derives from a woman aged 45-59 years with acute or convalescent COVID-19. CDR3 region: CASTRVTYNSPLHF. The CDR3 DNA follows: TGTGCCAGCACCCGGGTAACATATAATTCACCCCTCCACTTT.